This TCR beta chain emerged from a study of blood T cell repertoires in COVID-19. Study summary: Sites in the United States, Italy and Spain provided acute and convalescent COVID-19 samples. PBMCs, B-cell-depleted T cells, or T cells provided the cDNA or gDNA that made up the material.

The germline gives CDR1 MDHEN, CDR2 SYDVKM. The CDR3 has 14 amino acids. Trimming took 8 bases from V and 7 from J, leaving 18 bases between them. Libraries were prepared by immunoSEQ multiplex PCR; TCRdb keeps only in-frame clonotypes and omits some of them. The profile shows about 63,000 clones, about 78% of them singletons. The sequenced sample was peripheral blood. The gene calls are TRBV28 and TRBJ2-1; possibly TRBD1 for D (5 bases). This TCR derives from a woman older than 75 with acute or convalescent COVID-19. The CDR3 DNA reads TGTGCCAGCGGCCCAAGGGGCCGGGTTAATGAGCAGTTCTTC. It codes for CASGPRGRVNEQFF.